This T cell receptor beta chain came from a study of cytomegalovirus exposure and HLA in healthy donors. On this clone itself: No antigen is known for it.

Trimming stripped 5 bases from V and 3 bases from J, with 25 bases between. This CDR3 has 19 amino acids. Germline V gives CDR1 SGHAT, CDR2 FQNNGV. General study points: The study had only CMV serostatus as immune exposure information. Judged likely to be a sequencing artifact was a cluster of highly shared sequence variants.

In the PCR, 60 Vbeta and 13 Jbeta primers were used. Assay used: immunoSEQ multiplex PCR; TCRdb lists only in-frame clones, some missing. Of 100,000 or so clones in the sample, 85% are singletons; the top ten hold around 3.9%. The source material was PBMCs. The source is a man younger than 45 in good health and CMV-seronegative. The chain has TRBV11-2 and TRBJ2-2; no clear D gene. This chain's CDR3 is CASSRSEANTFFYTGELFF. The CDR3 nucleotides are TGTGCCAGCAGCCGATCCGAGGCCAACACTTTTTTTTACACCGGGGAGCTGTTTTTT.